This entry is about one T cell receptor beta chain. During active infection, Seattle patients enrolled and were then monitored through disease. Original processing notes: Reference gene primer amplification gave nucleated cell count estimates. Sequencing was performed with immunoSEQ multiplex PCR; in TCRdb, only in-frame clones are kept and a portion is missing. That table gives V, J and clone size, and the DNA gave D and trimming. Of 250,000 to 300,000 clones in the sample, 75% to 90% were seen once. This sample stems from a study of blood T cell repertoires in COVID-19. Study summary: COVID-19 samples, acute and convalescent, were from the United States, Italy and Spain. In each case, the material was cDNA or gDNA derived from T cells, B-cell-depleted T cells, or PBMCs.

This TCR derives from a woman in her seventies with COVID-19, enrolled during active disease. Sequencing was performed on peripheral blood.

CDR3 DNA sequence: TGTGCCAGCAGCTTACAGGGGGCCGGCACAGATACGCAGTATTTT. Translating it yields CASSLQGAGTDTQYF. V and J are TRBV7-9 and TRBJ2-3; 8 bases match TRBD1. Germline-derived CDR1 and CDR2 are SEHNR and FQNEAQ (reference sequence). The CDR3 spans 15 residues. The ends lost 2 bases at V and 1 base at J; junction bases unmatched: 2. Variable domain in full (rest from reference TRBV7-9 and TRBJ2-3): DTGVSQNPRHKITKRGQNVTFRCDPISEHNRLYWYRQTLGQGPEFLTYFQNEAQLEKSRLLSDRFSAERPKGSFSTLEIQRTEQGDSAMYLCASSLQGAGTDTQYFGPGTRLTVL.